The 4 T cell receptor beta chains in this list originate from one sample, sequenced in a study of blood T cells in healthy people across ages. With a J-beta primer mix and a sample-barcoded 5' primer, a second PCR ran 7 to 11 cycles. TCRdb re-derived calls from the 5' RACE reads in MiXCR, one entry per CDR3 protein. The repertoire consists of 850,000 or so distinct CDR3 sequences, with under 30% occurring once and the leading ten covering 17%. The sample consisted of blood. The receptors originated from a woman of 80 years or more in good health.

In this sample, this clonotype turned up many times. The J gene is TRBJ2-4, the V gene TRBV12-3 or TRBV12-4; D unclear. Trimming removed 6 bases from V and 5 bases from J, with 17 bases in between. The CDR3 length is 15 residues. DNA of the CDR3: TGTGCCAGCAGCCTAGATGCGGCGTCGGAAAACATTCAGTACTTC. It encodes CASSLDAASENIQYF.

The chain couples TRBV28 to TRBJ2-1, with D unresolved. Between the trimmed V and J ends, which lost 7 bases and 1 base, there was a span of 5 bases. This CDR3 spans 12 amino acids. Germline-derived CDR1 and CDR2 are MDHEN and SYDVKM. The CDR3 here is CASTQSYNEQFF. The CDR3 DNA follows: TGTGCCAGCACTCAGTCCTACAATGAGCAGTTCTTC.

The chain is built from TRBV2 and TRBJ1-1; 8 bases are a match to TRBD1. V shed 6 bases and J 6 bases; nucleotides not matched to a gene: 9. The CDR3 spans 14 residues. Per the germline V gene, CDR1 is SNHLY and CDR2 is FYNNEI. The CDR3: CASRRQGIGSEAFF. CDR3 in DNA: TGTGCCAGCAGGCGACAGGGGATTGGTTCTGAAGCTTTCTTT.

About this clonotype: A much larger clonotype is one base distant, so this may be a read error. This sequence joins TRBV20-1 and TRBJ1-5; D is ambiguous. This CDR3 spans 14 amino acids. CDR1 is DFQATT and CDR2 is SNEGSKA in the germline V gene (reference sequence). V shed 3 bases and J shed 2 bases, with 11 bases lying between them. In nucleotides, the CDR3 is TGCAGTGCTAGGTCGGACGGGGGCAATCAGCCCCAGCATTTT. Amino acid sequence: CSARSDGGNQPQHF.